The 10 T cell receptor beta chains in this list originate from one sample, sequenced in a study of cytomegalovirus exposure and HLA in healthy donors. PCR amplification relied on 60 Vbeta primers (plus 13 Jbeta primers). Measured with immunoSEQ multiplex PCR; TCRdb has only the in-frame clones, and not every one. The data show fewer than 85,000 clones, about four fifths seen once. The sequencing sample was made of PBMCs. Source of these receptors: a male donor in good health and CMV-seropositive.

V gene TRBV5-1 combines with J gene TRBJ2-1, with 11 nucleotides matching TRBD2. The J segment lost 4 bases and the V segment lost 4 bases, leaving 4 bases of the junction unmatched. The CDR3 runs 15 residues. In germline, CDR1 is SGHRS, CDR2 YFSETQ. CDR3 nucleotides: TGCGCCAGCAGCGCGGGACTAGCGGAGTACAATGAGCAGTTCTTC. It specifies CASSAGLAEYNEQFF.

This chain uses TRBV4-2 with TRBJ2-3; TRBD2 agrees at 9 bases. Looked up from germline, CDR1 is LGHNA and CDR2 is YNFKEQ. V was clipped by 0 bases and J by 4 bases; unmatched bases: 5. The CDR3 contains 16 residues. CDR3 residues: CASSQESSGAPDTQYF. As DNA, the CDR3 is TGTGCCAGCAGCCAAGAGTCTAGCGGGGCCCCAGATACGCAGTATTTT.

The chain employs TRBV19 and TRBJ1-1, with a possible D match to TRBD1 (5 bases). V lost 7 bases to trimming and J lost 0 bases, with 12 bases between them. Germline values: CDR1 LNHDA, CDR2 SQIVND (reference sequence). This CDR3 has 14 amino acids. CDR3: CASTTGKMNTEAFF. The CDR3 DNA follows: TGTGCCAGTACCACAGGTAAAATGAACACTGAAGCTTTCTTT.

The chain joins TRBV9 to TRBJ2-2; 7 positions agree with TRBD1. Germline V gives CDR1 SGDLS, CDR2 YYNGEE. CDR3 length equals 15 residues. Trimming at V came to 6 bases and at J to 0 bases, leaving 5 bases not matched to a gene. The CDR3 region has the DNA TGTGCCAGCAAGGGGGCGCCATCGAACACCGGGGAGCTGTTTTTT. Translating it yields CASKGAPSNTGELFF.

The rearrangement links TRBV19 to TRBJ1-1; no reliable D call. In germline, CDR1 is LNHDA, CDR2 SQIVND (reference sequence). Trimming took off 5 bases at V and 0 bases at J, with 10 bases between the two ends. This CDR3 region has 14 residues. DNA of the CDR3: TGTGCCAGTAGTTACGACGGAGTGAACACTGAAGCTTTCTTT. Translating it yields CASSYDGVNTEAFF.

This clone was counted between two and nine times. The V and J genes are TRBV6-1 and TRBJ2-1, with a tentative D call TRBD1 (5 bases). This CDR3 contains 13 residues. The ends were cut back, 8 bases at V and 9 bases at J, with 17 bases in the middle. Germline V gives CDR1 MNHNS, CDR2 SASEGT. In DNA, the CDR3 is TGTGCCAGCGGGGTGTCATCTGGGGCTGAGCAGTTCTTC. Translating it yields CASGVSSGAEQFF.

The gene calls are TRBV4-1 and TRBJ1-2, with D possibly TRBD1 on 6 matching bases. Germline V gives CDR1 MGHRA, CDR2 YSYEKL. Trimming removed 0 bases at V and 2 bases at J, with 13 bases between. The CDR3 contains 16 residues. CDR3 protein: CASSQEWAGVNYGYTF. The CDR3 DNA reads TGCGCCAGCAGCCAAGAATGGGCAGGGGTAAACTATGGCTACACCTTC.

The CDR3 DNA sequence: TGTGCCAGCAGTTTAGGGGGGAGCTCCTACGAGCAGTACTTC. As protein: CASSLGGSSYEQYF. The chain joins TRBV28 to TRBJ2-7; D might be TRBD2 (6 bases). Trimming pared 2 bases from V and 0 bases from J, leaving 8 bases between. CDR3 length: 14 residues. Germline V gene lookup returns CDR1 MDHEN and CDR2 SYDVKM.

The rearrangement uses TRBV7-9 and TRBJ2-7, with a weak D call TRBD2 (6 bases). Germline V gives CDR1 SEHNR, CDR2 FQNEAQ (reference sequence). CDR3 size: 15 residues. Trimming shortened V by 5 bases and J by 6 bases, and 20 bases separated the two germline ends. The CDR3, as DNA: TGTGCCAGCAGCCCCCCCGGGGCAGGGAGGTCCGAGCAGTACTTC. It translates to CASSPPGAGRSEQYF.

The V and J genes are TRBV19 and TRBJ2-1; D unresolved. The CDR3 has 15 residues. Germline CDR1 and CDR2: LNHDA and SQIVND (reference sequence). V shed 3 bases and J shed 0 bases, with 9 bases lying between them. CDR3 nucleotides: TGTGCCAGTAGTATCTTTCTCAGCTCCTACAATGAGCAGTTCTTC. Its protein is CASSIFLSSYNEQFF.